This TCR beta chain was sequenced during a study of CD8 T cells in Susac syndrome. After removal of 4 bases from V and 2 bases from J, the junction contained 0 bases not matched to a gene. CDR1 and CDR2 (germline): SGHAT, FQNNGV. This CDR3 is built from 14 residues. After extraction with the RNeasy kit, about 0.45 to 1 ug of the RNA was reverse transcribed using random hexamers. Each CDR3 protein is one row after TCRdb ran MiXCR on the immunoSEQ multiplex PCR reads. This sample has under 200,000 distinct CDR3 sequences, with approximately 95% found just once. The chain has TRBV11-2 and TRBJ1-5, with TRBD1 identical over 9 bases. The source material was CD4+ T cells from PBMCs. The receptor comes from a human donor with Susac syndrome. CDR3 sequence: CASSWDRGNQPQHF. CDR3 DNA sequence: TGTGCCAGCAGCTGGGACAGGGGCAATCAGCCCCAGCATTTT.